The 32 T cell receptor beta chains below come from one sample, sequenced in a study of CD8+ T cells in alopecia areata (dated by TCRdb to the late 2010s). The library was made by the immunoSEQ multiplex PCR assay. RNA was extracted from all samples and reverse transcribed into cDNA as template for TCR sequencing. TCRdb limited this immuneACCESS table to in-frame rearrangements with V and J called. A share of clones is missing; checked studies link under half to unresolved V genes, and the rest is unexplained. Within this sample are about 210,000 clones, with 66% of them counted one time only. More than 1% of the sample belongs to the ten largest clones. This sample's treatment or condition label indicates: oral pan-JAK inhibitor, 5-10 mg twice daily. The sequencing used CD4+ T cells sorted from blood, collected between weeks 43 and 45, from a patient treated with tofacitinib. These receptors all come from a human donor with alopecia areata.

The chain has TRBV5-6 and TRBJ1-5; 8 bases are a match to TRBD1. Germline V gives CDR1 SGHDT, CDR2 YYEEEE. The trim removed 0 bases at V and 5 bases at J, leaving 1 base unmatched. This CDR3 has 14 residues. CDR3 in amino acids: CASSLGTGHQPQHF. The CDR3 DNA reads as TGTGCCAGCAGCTTGGGGACAGGGCATCAGCCCCAGCATTTT. Combining the CDR3 with reference TRBV5-6 and TRBJ1-5 gives the whole variable domain DAGVTQSPTHLIKTRGQQVTLRCSPKSGHDTVSWYQQALGQGPQFIFQYYEEEERQRGNFPDRFSGHQFPNYSSELNVNALLLGDSALYLCASSLGTGHQPQHFGDGTRLSIL.

The V call is TRBV29-1, the J call TRBJ2-6; 10 nucleotides line up with TRBD1. Germline CDR1 SQVTM, CDR2 ANQGSEA. The CDR3 length is 15 residues. The ends lost 6 bases at V and 0 bases at J; junction bases unmatched: 2. The CDR3 is CSVRDRGSGANVLTF. The DNA for the CDR3 is TGCAGCGTCAGGGACAGGGGCTCTGGGGCCAACGTCCTGACTTTC.

This chain links TRBV4-3 with TRBJ1-2; D gene unclear. V lost 0 bases to trimming and J lost 7 bases, with 18 bases between them. The CDR3 is 16 amino acids. CDR1 and CDR2 from the germline V gene are LGHNA and YSLEER. This CDR3 reads CASSQDLSAALRGYTF. CDR3 nucleotides: TGCGCCAGCAGCCAAGATCTCAGCGCAGCGCTTCGTGGCTACACCTTC.

The chain carries TRBV5-6 and TRBJ2-7; 10 bases agree with TRBD1. Looked up from germline, CDR1 is SGHDT and CDR2 is YYEEEE. The CDR3 contains 15 residues. The V and J ends lost 0 bases and 0 bases, in that order; junction bases with no gene match: 0. CDR3 region: CASSLGQGASYEQYF. CDR3 sequence (DNA): TGTGCCAGCAGCTTGGGACAGGGGGCCTCCTACGAGCAGTACTTC.

The table lists this clone with a few counts. V usage is TRBV5-1 and J usage is TRBJ2-3; no reliable D call. Germline-derived CDR1 and CDR2 are SGHRS and YFSETQ. Trimming stripped 0 bases from V and 2 bases from J, with 7 bases between. The CDR3 is 14 residues long. DNA of the CDR3: TGCGCCAGCAGCTTGGCCTTATTCACAGATACGCAGTATTTT. It specifies CASSLALFTDTQYF.

The chain's CDR3 is CASSLDRVVGTQYF. DNA for the CDR3: TGTGCCAGCAGCCTGGACAGGGTTGTAGGGACCCAGTACTTC. The chain joins TRBV6-5 to TRBJ2-5; 8 bases are a match to TRBD1. This CDR3 contains 14 residues. The V gene's germline CDR1 is MNHEY and CDR2 SVGAGI. Trimming removed 6 bases from V and 7 bases from J; junction bases left unmatched: 10.

The chain links TRBV29-1 to TRBJ1-2; no firm D call. Germline V gene data show CDR1 as SQVTM and CDR2 as ANQGSEA. Trimming took 0 bases from V and 7 from J, leaving 9 bases between them. CDR3 size: 12 residues. For the CDR3, the DNA is TGCAGCGTTGAAGATCGGGTTGCTGGCTACACCTTC. Encoded protein: CSVEDRVAGYTF. Supplemented by reference TRBV29-1 and TRBJ1-2, the full variable domain reads SAVISQKPSRDICQRGTSLTIQCQVDSQVTMMFWYRQQPGQSLTLIATANQGSEATYESGFVIDKFPISRPNLTFSTLTVSNMSPEDSSIYLCSVEDRVAGYTFGSGTRLTVV.

This chain links TRBV9 with TRBJ2-7; no definite D call. The CDR3 extends over 14 amino acids. In germline, CDR1 is SGDLS, CDR2 YYNGEE. Trimming cost V 0 bases and J 0 bases, with 7 bases left between them. The CDR3 DNA sequence: TGTGCCAGCAGCGTAGGGGTAAGCTCCTACGAGCAGTACTTC. As protein: CASSVGVSSYEQYF.

Turning to this clone: Other DNA sequences in the sample encode the same CDR3. V usage is TRBV29-1 and J usage is TRBJ1-1; 7 bases agree with TRBD1. Unmatched junction bases numbered 4, after V lost 6 bases and J lost 0 bases. The germline gives CDR1 SQVTM, CDR2 ANQGSEA. CDR3 size: 13 residues. The CDR3, as DNA: TGCAGCGTCGGACAGGTCTTGAACACTGAAGCTTTCTTT. As protein: CSVGQVLNTEAFF. The full variable domain, its missing parts supplied by reference TRBV29-1 and TRBJ1-1, is SAVISQKPSRDICQRGTSLTIQCQVDSQVTMMFWYRQQPGQSLTLIATANQGSEATYESGFVIDKFPISRPNLTFSTLTVSNMSPEDSSIYLCSVGQVLNTEAFFGQGTRLTVV.

The J gene is TRBJ1-1, the V gene TRBV29-1; the D is unclear. The V end lost 7 bases, the J end lost 4 bases, and 13 bases lay between the germline ends. This CDR3 has 12 residues. The germline V gene has CDR1 SQVTM and CDR2 ANQGSEA. CDR3 region: CSAGYRSTEAFF. The CDR3 DNA follows: TGCAGCGCTGGCTATCGGAGCACTGAAGCTTTCTTT.

The chain uses TRBV6-6 and TRBJ2-2, with a weak D call TRBD2 (5 bases). CDR1 is MNHNY and CDR2 is SVGAGI in the germline V gene (reference sequence). The CDR3 extends over 15 amino acids. Deletions cut 6 bases from V and 6 bases from J, with 17 bases between. CDR3 DNA: TGTGCCAGCAGCTCGGGAACTATGGGTGCCGGGGAGCTGTTTTTT. Amino acids: CASSSGTMGAGELFF.

A single count supports this clone. CDR3 DNA sequence: TGTGCCAGCAGCGTAGCTGAAGATACGCAGTATTTT. It is translated as CASSVAEDTQYF. The chain recombines TRBV9 with TRBJ2-3; D unresolved. This CDR3 is built from 12 residues. Per the germline V gene, CDR1 is SGDLS and CDR2 is YYNGEE. With 0 bases removed from V and 5 bases from J, the gap between germline ends came to 4 bases.

The J gene is TRBJ2-2, the V gene TRBV19, with 8 bases matching TRBD1. After removal of 7 bases from V and 5 bases from J, the junction contained 6 bases not matched to a gene. This CDR3 region has 14 residues. In germline, CDR1 is LNHDA, CDR2 SQIVND (reference sequence). CDR3 sequence: CASKQDRGTGELFF. CDR3 in DNA: TGTGCCAGTAAACAAGACAGGGGAACCGGGGAGCTGTTTTTT.

The V and J genes are TRBV11-2 and TRBJ1-1; D call uncertain. V lost 5 bases and J 3 bases, leaving 7 bases between the germline ends. This CDR3 is 12 amino acids long. CDR1 and CDR2 (germline): SGHAT, FQNNGV. CDR3 bases: TGTGCCAGCAGCATTCAAGACACTGAAGCTTTCTTT. Amino acids: CASSIQDTEAFF.

The rearrangement joins TRBV7-6 to TRBJ2-7; tentatively, D is TRBD2 (6 bases). CDR3 length: 14 amino acids. Germline lookup yields CDR1 SGHVS and CDR2 FNYEAQ. The V end was cut by 5 bases, the J end by 0 bases, with 11 bases between. The CDR3 coding sequence is TGTGCCAGCAGCCCCCAGACTAGCTCCTACGAGCAGTACTTC. This gives the protein CASSPQTSSYEQYF.

The CDR3 reads CAWSVGGSGTGELFF. The CDR3 DNA sequence: TGTGCCTGGAGTGTCGGGGGCAGTGGGACCGGGGAGCTGTTTTTT. J is TRBJ2-2 and V is TRBV30; D possibly uses TRBD1 or TRBD2 (6 bases each). The CDR3 covers 15 residues. The V gene's germline CDR1 is GTSNPN and CDR2 SVGIG (reference sequence). V was cut by 0 bases and J by 5 bases, with 13 bases left in between.

A remark on this clone: A junction end diverges from the germline sequence, so it may reflect a read error. The V call is TRBV6-5, the J call TRBJ2-4; D could derive from TRBD1 or TRBD2 (5 bases each). CDR1 and CDR2 from the germline V gene are MNHEY and SVGAGI. The CDR3 runs to 13 residues. CDR3 residues: CASSSGEGNIRYF. The CDR3 nucleotides are TGTGCCAGCAGTTCTGGAGAGGGGAACATTCGGTACTTC.

The chain has TRBV29-1 and TRBJ1-1; possible D gene TRBD1, 5 bases. Germline CDR1 SQVTM, CDR2 ANQGSEA. This CDR3 region has 12 residues. V lost 7 bases and J 4 bases, leaving 13 bases between the germline ends. The CDR3 spells CSARDGGTEAFF. Written as DNA, the CDR3 is TGCAGCGCCAGGGATGGAGGCACTGAAGCTTTCTTT.

The chain is built from TRBV9 and TRBJ2-7; D may be TRBD1 (5 bases). The V end lost 0 bases, the J end lost 3 bases, and 13 bases lay between the germline ends. This CDR3 spans 15 amino acids. Germline CDR1 is SGDLS and CDR2 is YYNGEE. The CDR3 protein is CASSVEGVGVYEQYF. In DNA form, the CDR3 reads TGTGCCAGCAGCGTAGAAGGAGTAGGGGTCTACGAGCAGTACTTC. Using reference TRBV9 and TRBJ2-7 for the parts outside the CDR3, the full variable domain is DSGVTQTPKHLITATGQRVTLRCSPRSGDLSVYWYQQSLDQGLQFLIQYYNGEERAKGNILERFSAQQFPDLHSELNLSSLELGDSALYFCASSVEGVGVYEQYFGPGTRLTVT.

This clone was observed a few times. The gene calls are TRBV2 and TRBJ1-5, with D unresolved. The germline gives CDR1 SNHLY, CDR2 FYNNEI. The CDR3 runs 15 residues. The V end lost 4 bases, the J end lost 2 bases, and 12 bases lay between the germline ends. In DNA, the CDR3 is TGTGCCAGCAGTGGGGAGGGAGATCGCAATCAGCCCCAGCATTTT. Translating it yields CASSGEGDRNQPQHF.

This clone is a singleton in its sample. The chain joins TRBV4-3 to TRBJ2-7; no clear D gene. The CDR3 has 14 amino acids. Trimming took off 1 base at V and 3 bases at J, with 10 bases between the two ends. Germline V gene lookup returns CDR1 LGHNA and CDR2 YSLEER. The CDR3 spells CASSQAAGYYEQYF. As DNA, the CDR3 is TGCGCCAGCAGCCAAGCGGCCGGCTACTACGAGCAGTACTTC.

The chain is built from TRBV2 and TRBJ1-1; D is perhaps TRBD1 (6 bases). From germline, CDR1 is SNHLY and CDR2 FYNNEI. V shed 7 bases and J shed 3 bases, with 15 bases lying between them. The CDR3 consists of 14 residues. The CDR3 coding sequence is TGTGCCAGCACCGAACAGGGAAGAGACACTGAAGCTTTCTTT. Its protein is CASTEQGRDTEAFF.

The CDR3 sequence: CASSLNPGTSGARDTQYF. CDR3 nucleotides: TGTGCCAGCAGCCTCAACCCCGGGACTAGCGGGGCCCGGGATACGCAGTATTTT. The V gene is TRBV7-7, the J gene TRBJ2-3, with TRBD2 matching 13 bases. The V segment lost 5 bases and the J segment 6 bases; nucleotides outside the gene matches: 14. Germline lookup yields CDR1 SSHAT and CDR2 FNYEAQ (reference sequence). CDR3 length: 18 amino acids.

The chain employs TRBV30 and TRBJ1-1; the D gene is possibly TRBD1 (6 bases). The CDR3 loop spans 13 amino acids. CDR1 is GTSNPN and CDR2 is SVGIG in the germline V gene (reference sequence). V dropped 3 bases and J dropped 0 bases, with 8 bases sitting between them. CDR3 in amino acids: CAWRGAMNTEAFF. The CDR3 DNA reads as TGTGCCTGGAGGGGGGCAATGAACACTGAAGCTTTCTTT.

This rearrangement joins TRBV7-2 to TRBJ2-1; no definite D call. The CDR3 consists of 16 residues. The V and J ends lost 1 base and 9 bases respectively, with 19 bases between them. Germline loops: CDR1 SGHTA, CDR2 FQGNSA. CDR3 DNA: TGTGCCAGCAGCTTAGACGGGCCCATACCTAACGGTGAGCAGTTCTTC. Protein: CASSLDGPIPNGEQFF.

This clone occurred a few times. This sequence joins TRBV2 and TRBJ1-1, with D unresolved. Germline assignment: CDR1 SNHLY and CDR2 FYNNEI. The CDR3 loop spans 14 amino acids. Deletions cut 7 bases from V and 3 bases from J, with 15 bases between. CDR3 region: CASKGWGSYTEAFF. The CDR3 DNA reads as TGTGCCAGCAAAGGGTGGGGATCCTACACTGAAGCTTTCTTT.

The V gene is TRBV6-1, the J gene TRBJ1-2, with 10 positions matching TRBD1. Per the germline V gene, CDR1 is MNHNS and CDR2 is SASEGT. This CDR3 comprises 15 residues. V was clipped by 5 bases and J by 3 bases; unmatched bases: 6. The CDR3 protein is CASSWDRGDHYGYTF. Written as DNA, the CDR3 is TGTGCCAGCAGTTGGGACAGGGGAGATCACTATGGCTACACCTTC.

This clone was seen a handful of times. V is TRBV25-1 and J is TRBJ2-7; the match to TRBD2 covers 8 bases. Germline V gives CDR1 MGHDK, CDR2 SYGVNS. V was pared by 5 bases and J by 6 bases, with 15 bases of the junction left unmatched. This CDR3 contains 16 residues. CDR3 bases: TGTGCCAGCAGTTCCATTGAGACGACGGGGGGGCTCGAGCAGTACTTC. This translates into CASSSIETTGGLEQYF.

The V gene is TRBV4-3, the J gene TRBJ1-1; 9 bases fit TRBD1. This CDR3 has 14 residues. Germline V gene lookup returns CDR1 LGHNA and CDR2 YSLEER. J was trimmed by 4 bases and V by 3 bases; bases with no gene match: 3. As DNA, the CDR3 is TGCGCCAGCAGCCAGGGACAGGGCCGCACTGAAGCTTTCTTT. The encoded protein is CASSQGQGRTEAFF.

Remarks on this clone: The identical CDR3 is also encoded by other nucleotide sequences in the sample. The chain carries TRBV29-1 and TRBJ1-5, with TRBD1 matching over 7 bases. The CDR3 has 13 amino acids. From germline, CDR1 is SQVTM and CDR2 ANQGSEA. The trim removed 4 bases at V and 5 bases at J, leaving 5 bases unmatched. This CDR3 is CSVGQGADQPQHF. The CDR3 bases are TGCAGCGTTGGACAGGGTGCGGATCAGCCCCAGCATTTT.

This chain uses TRBV7-2 with TRBJ2-3; TRBD1 might be the D (5 bases). CDR3 size: 14 residues. The V end lost 1 base, the J end lost 2 bases, and 7 bases lay between the germline ends. The germline CDR1 and CDR2 sequences are SGHTA and FQGNSA. The CDR3 DNA reads TGTGCCAGCAGCTTAGGACAGAACACAGATACGCAGTATTTT. Translating gives CASSLGQNTDTQYF.

The CDR3 DNA reads TGTGCCAGCAGCGTCTCTTTATCTAGCACAGATACGCAGTATTTT. Translation: CASSVSLSSTDTQYF. This sequence joins TRBV9 and TRBJ2-3; D is undetermined. CDR3 size: 15 residues. The V end lost 2 bases, the J end lost 0 bases, and 10 bases lay between the germline ends. Germline CDR1 reads SGDLS; CDR2 reads YYNGEE.